The 14 T cell receptor beta chains below all came from one sample that was sequenced in a study of CD8 T cells in ankylosing spondylitis. Regarding the study as a whole: Blood of patients with ankylosing spondylitis appeared to be characterized by a TCR beta motif of several highly homologous variants.

TCRdb used MiXCR to reprocess the 5' RACE reads, holding one entry per CDR3 protein. Of about 500,000 distinct CDR3 sequences in the sample, roughly an eighth were seen once. Their target antigens are unknown. The sample consisted of blood, either unsorted or a sorted T cell fraction (not recorded which). The receptors derive from a male donor with ankylosing spondylitis.

This clonotype was picked up many times. The chain links TRBV3-1 to TRBJ1-5; D gene unclear. With 2 bases removed from V and 0 bases from J, the gap between germline ends came to 5 bases. The length of the CDR3 is 14 residues. Germline V gene lookup returns CDR1 LGHDT and CDR2 YNNKEL (reference sequence). For the CDR3, the DNA is TGTGCCAGCAGCCAACAGATTAGCAATCAGCCCCAGCATTTT. Translation gives CASSQQISNQPQHF.

This clonotype showed up many times. The chain uses TRBV3-1 and TRBJ1-1; a possible D gene is TRBD1 (5 bases). V lost 0 bases, J lost 10 bases, and 12 bases lay in between. This CDR3 has 13 amino acids. Germline values: CDR1 LGHDT, CDR2 YNNKEL (reference sequence). The CDR3 sequence: CASSQERGSGAFF. CDR3 nucleotides: TGTGCCAGCAGCCAAGAGAGGGGCAGCGGAGCTTTCTTT.

The chain links TRBV10-2 to TRBJ2-7; 10 bases align to TRBD1. Germline V gene sequence: CDR1 WSHSY, CDR2 SAAADI. The CDR3 totals 14 residues. V lost 6 bases to trimming and J lost 5 bases; unmatched junction nucleotides: 7. CDR3 region: CASSPGQGLHEQYV. The CDR3 bases are TGCGCCAGCAGCCCGGGACAGGGGTTACACGAGCAGTACGTC.

The gene calls are TRBV7-9 and TRBJ2-3; D uncertain. V was trimmed by 5 bases and J by 2 bases, leaving 11 bases between them. CDR3 length equals 14 residues. Germline V CDR1 and CDR2: SEHNR, FQNEAQ (reference sequence). CDR3 sequence: CASSDNGLTDTQYF. In DNA form, the CDR3 reads TGTGCCAGCAGCGACAATGGTCTCACAGATACGCAGTATTTT.

In this sample, this clonotype turned up a few times. The chain carries TRBV5-1 and TRBJ2-1; 12 bases align to TRBD2. Per the germline V gene, CDR1 is SGHRS and CDR2 is YFSETQ. The CDR3 totals 17 residues. Trimming took 2 bases from V and 4 from J; bases not matched to a gene: 7. DNA for the CDR3: TGCGCCAGCAGCTTTCTAGCGGGAGGGCGAGAGTACAATGAGCAGTTCTTC. As protein: CASSFLAGGREYNEQFF.

This chain links TRBV5-5 with TRBJ2-7, with 14 bases matching TRBD2. CDR3 length: 16 amino acids. V was clipped by 3 bases and J by 3 bases; unmatched bases: 5. Germline V CDR1 and CDR2: SGHKS, YYEKEE (reference sequence). The CDR3 region is CASSYRGTSGGYEQYF. CDR3 coding DNA: TGTGCCAGCAGCTATCGAGGGACTAGCGGGGGCTACGAGCAGTACTTC.

In this sample, this clonotype turned up many times. The chain employs TRBV6-1 and TRBJ1-5, with D unclear. V was shortened by 5 bases and J by 5 bases, with 13 bases between the two germline ends. The CDR3 is 14 amino acids. CDR1 MNHNS and CDR2 SASEGT come from the germline V gene. For the CDR3, the DNA is TGTGCCAGCAGTCCCGAGAGGGCGCATCAGCCCCAGCATTTT. It translates to CASSPERAHQPQHF.

Only a few counts were recorded for this clonotype. The chain uses TRBV4-2 and TRBJ1-3, with no clear D. This CDR3 spans 14 amino acids. Trimming shortened V by 5 bases and J by 4 bases, and 12 bases separated the two germline ends. Germline-derived CDR1 and CDR2 are LGHNA and YNFKEQ. This chain's CDR3 is CASSELDKGNTIYF. The CDR3 region has the DNA TGTGCCAGCAGCGAACTCGATAAGGGAAACACCATATATTTT.

This clonotype occurred a few times. The chain has TRBV4-1 and TRBJ2-1; D may be TRBD2 (5 bases). V shed 0 bases and J shed 0 bases, with 9 bases lying between them. The CDR3 length is 16 residues. From germline, CDR1 is MGHRA and CDR2 YSYEKL. The CDR3 DNA reads TGCGCCAGCAGCCAAGATTTTAGCGCCTCCTACAATGAGCAGTTCTTC. Translating gives CASSQDFSASYNEQFF.

The V and J genes are TRBV7-8 and TRBJ2-7; possible D gene TRBD2, 6 bases. Per germline, CDR1 SGHVS and CDR2 FQNEAQ. The CDR3 consists of 15 residues. Trimming shortened V by 7 bases and J by 5 bases, and 21 bases separated the two germline ends. CDR3 coding DNA: TGTGCCAGCAAGATCGGGGGACCCGCTCTAGACGAGCAGTACTTC. Translated: CASKIGGPALDEQYF.

This clonotype was recorded a few times. The CDR3, as DNA: TGTGCCAGCAGCACCCGTGGCGGGGGAGAGCAGTTCTTC. It is translated as CASSTRGGGEQFF. This chain links TRBV4-2 with TRBJ2-1, with TRBD2 matching over 7 bases. The V gene end was trimmed by 5 bases and the J gene end by 10 bases; junction bases not matched to a gene: 8. CDR3 length: 13 amino acids. CDR1 is LGHNA and CDR2 is YNFKEQ in the germline V gene.

V usage is TRBV7-9 and J usage is TRBJ1-4; TRBD1 might be the D (6 bases). There are 14 residues in the CDR3. Trimming took off 8 bases at V and 4 bases at J, with 14 bases between the two ends. CDR1 and CDR2 (germline): SEHNR, FQNEAQ (reference sequence). The DNA for the CDR3 is TGTGCCAGCCTTCAAGAACAGGGTAATGAAAAACTGTTTTTT. This encodes CASLQEQGNEKLFF.

The V gene is TRBV11-1, the J gene TRBJ1-5; D remains ambiguous. CDR3 length equals 13 residues. Trimming left V 3 bases short and J 9 bases short, with 12 bases between. From germline, CDR1 is SGHAT and CDR2 FQDESV (reference sequence). CDR3 nucleotides: TGTGCCAGCAGCTTGGGATCGCAACGGCCCCAGCATTTT. Translation gives CASSLGSQRPQHF.

V gene TRBV7-9 combines with J gene TRBJ2-3; D gene unclear. The CDR3 is made up of 14 amino acids. Per the germline V gene, CDR1 is SEHNR and CDR2 is FQNEAQ (reference sequence). V lost 5 bases and J 4 bases, leaving 13 bases between the germline ends. CDR3 DNA sequence: TGTGCCAGCAGCGGCCACACCCGATCAGATACGCAGTATTTT. It yields the protein CASSGHTRSDTQYF.